The rows below give T cell receptor beta chains drawn from one sample of a study of cytomegalovirus exposure and HLA in healthy donors. Measured with immunoSEQ multiplex PCR; TCRdb has only the in-frame clones, and not every one. Here the sample spans around 150,000 clones, around 77% being singletons. Sequenced input: PBMCs. These receptors originate from a man between 60 and 75 years old in good health and CMV-seronegative. CDR3s include the opening cysteine and the closing phenylalanine or tryptophan. The D gene is left open where the match is weak. The listing skips clone size in some rows; elsewhere it reads once, few, many or a size class.

clone_size	v_call	j_call	d_call	cdr3_aa	cdr3_nt
-	TRBV29-1	TRBJ1-5	TRBD1	CSVGSGGGQPQHF	TGCAGCGTTGGTTCAGGGGGTGGTCAGCCCCAGCATTTT
-	TRBV7-9	TRBJ2-5	-	CSSSLGLTRETQYF	TGTTCCAGCAGCCTTGGACTGACCCGAGAGACCCAGTACTTC
-	TRBV15	TRBJ2-2	-	CATSRAGGGELFF	TGTGCCACCAGCCGAGCCGGGGGCGGGGAGCTGTTTTTT
-	TRBV4-1	TRBJ2-5	-	CASSLQGGRETQYF	TGCGCCAGCAGCCTCCAGGGTGGGAGGGAGACCCAGTACTTC
-	TRBV9	TRBJ2-3	TRBD2	CASSSTSGAFGDTQYF	TGTGCCAGCAGCTCGACTAGCGGGGCCTTCGGAGATACGCAGTATTTT
-	TRBV28	TRBJ2-1	TRBD2	CASSTTSGGDYNEQFF	TGTGCCAGCAGTACCACTAGCGGGGGGGATTACAATGAGCAGTTCTTC
once	TRBV7-9	TRBJ2-1	-	CASSFLAREQFF	TGTGCCAGCAGCTTTCTAGCGAGAGAGCAGTTCTTC
-	TRBV10-3	TRBJ2-7	-	CASRRDSYEQYF	TGTGCCTCTCGGCGGGACAGCTACGAGCAGTACTTC
-	TRBV7-6	TRBJ2-4	TRBD2	CASSLDPRGLAGIRYF	TGTGCCAGCAGCTTAGATCCTAGGGGGCTAGCGGGAATTCGGTACTTC
-	TRBV15	TRBJ2-3	TRBD2	CATSRGAGGNTDTQYF	TGTGCCACCAGCAGAGGAGCGGGGGGGAACACAGATACGCAGTATTTT
once	TRBV5-4	TRBJ1-2	TRBD1	CASSLDRGDYGYTF	TGTGCCAGCAGCTTGGACAGGGGGGACTATGGCTACACCTTC
-	TRBV10-3	TRBJ2-3	TRBD2	CAISTSGGAPDTQYF	TGTGCCATCAGTACTAGCGGGGGGGCCCCAGATACGCAGTATTTT
-	TRBV6-4	TRBJ1-5	TRBD1	CASSRDSNQPQHF	TGTGCCAGCAGCCGGGACAGTAATCAGCCCCAGCATTTT
-	TRBV30	TRBJ2-7	TRBD2	CAWSRQTSGSYEQYF	TGTGCCTGGAGTAGACAGACTAGCGGGAGCTACGAGCAGTACTTC
-	TRBV9	TRBJ2-3	-	CASSVGLYTDTQYF	TGTGCCAGCAGCGTAGGGCTTTACACAGATACGCAGTATTTT
-	TRBV30	TRBJ2-2	-	CAWSPSRAGELFF	TGTGCCTGGAGTCCTTCCAGGGCCGGGGAGCTGTTTTTT
-	TRBV6-1	TRBJ1-2	TRBD1	CASSERPTGALSSYGYTF	TGTGCCAGCAGTGAACGGCCGACAGGGGCCCTGTCCTCCTATGGCTACACCTTC
-	TRBV9	TRBJ2-7	TRBD2	CASSPQVTQRGEQYF	TGTGCCAGCAGCCCCCAGGTGACACAGCGGGGTGAGCAGTACTTC
-	TRBV5-1	TRBJ2-1	TRBD2	CASNSGSSYNEQFF	TGCGCCAGCAATAGCGGGAGCTCCTACAATGAGCAGTTCTTC
-	TRBV7-7	TRBJ2-3	TRBD2	CASSPGLVETDTQYF	TGTGCCAGCAGCCCCGGACTAGTCGAAACGGATACGCAGTATTTT
few	TRBV5-4	TRBJ2-2	-	CASSLSGISPRNTGELFF	TGTGCCAGCAGCTTATCAGGCATCTCACCGCGGAACACCGGGGAGCTGTTTTTT
-	TRBV18	TRBJ1-1	TRBD1	CASSRTVGQGYTEAFF	TGTGCCAGCTCGCGAACGGTCGGACAGGGGTACACTGAAGCTTTCTTT
-	TRBV5-4	TRBJ1-4	TRBD1	CASSLDRGATNEKLFF	TGTGCCAGCAGCTTGGACAGGGGGGCAACTAATGAAAAACTGTTTTTT